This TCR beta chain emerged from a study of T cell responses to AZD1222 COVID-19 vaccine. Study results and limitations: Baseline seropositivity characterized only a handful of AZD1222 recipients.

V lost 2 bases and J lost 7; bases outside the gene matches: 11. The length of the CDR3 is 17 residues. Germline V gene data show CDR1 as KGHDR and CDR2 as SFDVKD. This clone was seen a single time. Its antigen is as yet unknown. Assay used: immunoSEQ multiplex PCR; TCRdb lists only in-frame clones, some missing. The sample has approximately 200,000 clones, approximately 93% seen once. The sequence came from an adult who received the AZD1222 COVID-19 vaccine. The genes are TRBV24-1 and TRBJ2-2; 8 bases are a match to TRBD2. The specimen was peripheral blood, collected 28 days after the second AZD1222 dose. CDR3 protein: CATSDSGRAGVFGELFF. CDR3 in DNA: TGTGCCACCAGTGATTCCGGGAGAGCGGGGGTCTTCGGGGAGCTGTTTTTT.